Presented here are 5 T cell receptor beta chains from one specimen sequenced in a study of graft-versus-host responses after intestinal transplantation. No antigen has been identified for these receptors. Produced via immunoSEQ multiplex PCR; TCRdb's table is partial and in-frame only. Of roughly 100,000 clones listed, over 85% were seen once; the top ten hold 0.9% to 1.5%. The sample was unstimulated CD8+ T cells sorted from spleen or lymph node cells, taken before intestinal transplant. These receptor sequences come from a human donor who received an intestinal transplant.

This clone was observed a few times. The rearrangement links TRBV2 to TRBJ2-3, with 9 bases fitting TRBD1. With V trimmed by 4 bases and J by 4 bases, 9 bases remained unmatched. There are 16 residues in the CDR3. Germline V CDR1 and CDR2: SNHLY, FYNNEI. CDR3 sequence reads: CASSAPRGTGPDTQYF. As DNA, the CDR3 is TGTGCCAGCAGTGCGCCCCGGGGGACAGGGCCAGATACGCAGTATTTT.

The chain is built from TRBV15 and TRBJ1-5, with 8 bases matching TRBD1. CDR3 size: 16 residues. Germline lookup yields CDR1 LNHNV and CDR2 YYDKDF (reference sequence). The ends lost 4 bases at V and 5 bases at J; junction bases unmatched: 10. CDR3 region: CATSTPWTGSDQPQHF. The CDR3 DNA follows: TGTGCCACCAGCACACCTTGGACAGGGTCGGATCAGCCCCAGCATTTT.

The chain couples TRBV7-3 to TRBJ2-3, with TRBD2 matching 13 bases. The CDR3 consists of 19 residues. J was trimmed by 1 base and V by 5 bases; bases with no gene match: 12. Germline V gene lookup returns CDR1 SGHTA and CDR2 FQGTGA. This CDR3 is CASSLGWTSGGSRTDTQYF. The CDR3 DNA follows: TGTGCCAGCAGCCTAGGTTGGACTAGCGGGGGATCTCGCACAGATACGCAGTATTTT.

The chain joins TRBV7-9 to TRBJ1-2; 8 nucleotides align to TRBD1. Losses at the gene ends were 2 bases for V and 1 base for J; bases not matched to a gene: 12. CDR1 is SEHNR and CDR2 is FQNEAQ in the germline V gene (reference sequence). This CDR3 is built from 18 residues. DNA for the CDR3: TGTGCCAGCAGCTTATTAAGGACAGGGCAACCCAATAACTATGGCTACACCTTC. It specifies CASSLLRTGQPNNYGYTF.

The chain joins TRBV5-4 to TRBJ2-3; D assignment may be TRBD1 or TRBD2 (6 bases each). CDR3 length equals 15 residues. Trimming left V 3 bases short and J 5 bases short, with 16 bases between. CDR1 SGHNT and CDR2 YYREEE come from the germline V gene (reference sequence). This chain's CDR3 is CASSSRGPRGDTQYF. The CDR3, as DNA: TGTGCCAGCAGCTCCCGGGGGCCGCGGGGAGATACGCAGTATTTT.